This T cell receptor (beta chain) appears in the sequencing data of a study of vaccination effects on CD4 cells after COVID-19. There are 15 residues in the CDR3. V was cut by 5 bases and J by 0 bases, with 11 bases left in between. Germline V lookup: CDR1 SNHLY, CDR2 FYNNEI. Before sequencing took place, the ViraFEST assay used viral peptide pools to expand antigen-specific CD4+ T cells. A roughly 10-day culture period preceded the isolation of CD4+ T cells. The healthy vaccine recipients, who had no prior SARS-CoV-2 infection, showed negative nucleocapsid antibodies. Each culture had half its medium swapped for IL-2 medium on days 3 and 7. Some clones are missing from TCRdb's copy, which holds only in-frame ones; the method was immunoSEQ multiplex PCR. The profile shows tens of thousands of clones, 55% to 75% of them singletons. This clone has more than one count but fewer than ten. As yet, its antigen is unknown.

Study outcomes and limitations: Only a few convalescent patients and no early post-infection timepoints featured in the study.

This chain connects TRBV2 to TRBJ1-5; D is perhaps TRBD1 (5 bases). The sequence derives from a human donor who received a COVID-19 vaccine. The sample here was CD4+ T cells from PBMCs cultured with HCoV-OC43 spike peptides, taken before COVID-19 vaccination. Indicated subset: HCoV-OC43 spike overlapping peptide pool stimulation. The DNA of the CDR3 is TGTGCCAGCAGTTTACAGGTCCATAGCAATCAGCCCCAGCATTTT. Translated: CASSLQVHSNQPQHF.